The 25 T cell receptor beta chains below were found in one sample sequenced in a study of shared clonotypes between healthy human individuals. CD8 cells classed as naive were CD45RO-negative and positively selected for CCR7, excluding terminally differentiated effector memory CD45RA+ cells. Using immunoSEQ multiplex PCR, the repertoire was profiled, and TCRdb retains in-frame clones only, with some absent. The repertoire consists of 450,000 to 700,000 clones, with nearly 97% occurring once and the leading ten covering 0.09% to 0.13%. Input material: naive CD8+ T cells sorted from blood. Receptor source: a woman aged 30 to 39 in good health.

V gene TRBV7-2 combines with J gene TRBJ2-7; TRBD2 might be the D (6 bases). CDR3 length equals 13 residues. Trimming left V 1 base short and J 7 bases short, with 11 bases between. The V gene's germline CDR1 is SGHTA and CDR2 FQGNSA. The CDR3, as DNA: TGTGCCAGCAGCTTAGGGGCGGGGATGGAGCAGTACTTC. Its protein is CASSLGAGMEQYF.

V is TRBV19 and J is TRBJ1-5, with D uncertain. Germline-derived CDR1 and CDR2 are LNHDA and SQIVND (reference sequence). The CDR3 loop spans 15 amino acids. Trimming stripped 6 bases from V and 1 base from J, with 13 bases between. The CDR3 bases are TGTGCCAGTAGCTATTCTCTTTCGAGCAATCAGCCCCAGCATTTT. Translation: CASSYSLSSNQPQHF.

The chain joins TRBV6-4 to TRBJ2-3, with D hard to call. Germline lookup yields CDR1 MRHNA and CDR2 SNTAGT. Trimming pared 3 bases from V and 4 bases from J, leaving 8 bases between. The CDR3 is made up of 13 amino acids. CDR3 sequence reads: CASSEGGPDTQYF. DNA of the CDR3: TGTGCCAGCAGTGAGGGTGGTCCAGATACGCAGTATTTT.

The chain employs TRBV14 and TRBJ2-2; the D is unclear. The germline V gene encodes CDR1 SGHDN and CDR2 FVKESK. V was clipped by 3 bases and J by 6 bases, with 11 bases between them. This CDR3 has 14 amino acids. CDR3 DNA: TGTGCCAGCAGCCAGGGGTTGATGCCCGGGGAGCTGTTTTTT. Amino acids: CASSQGLMPGELFF. Complete variable domain (other parts from reference TRBV14 and TRBJ2-2): EAGVTQFPSHSVIEKGQTVTLRCDPISGHDNLYWYRRVMGKEIKFLLHFVKESKQDESGMPNNRFLAERTGGTYSTLKVQPAELEDSGVYFCASSQGLMPGELFFGEGSRLTVL.

This rearrangement joins TRBV5-1 to TRBJ2-7; TRBD2 aligns across 8 bases. With 3 bases clipped from V and 3 bases from J, the junction kept 5 bases outside the gene matches. CDR3 length: 14 amino acids. The germline V gene encodes CDR1 SGHRS and CDR2 YFSETQ. CDR3 sequence reads: CASSSGLVNYEQYF. The CDR3 coding sequence is TGCGCCAGCAGCTCGGGACTAGTCAACTACGAGCAGTACTTC.

The chain uses TRBV19 and TRBJ2-1, with TRBD2 as a possible D gene (5 bases). There are 14 residues in the CDR3. The V gene's germline CDR1 is LNHDA and CDR2 SQIVND (reference sequence). The V end lost 2 bases, the J end lost 7 bases, and 12 bases lay between the germline ends. CDR3 coding DNA: TGTGCCAGTAGTATAAAGGCGACTACTAATGAGCAGTTCTTC. Translated: CASSIKATTNEQFF.

This chain connects TRBV13 to TRBJ2-6; 9 bases are shared with TRBD2. The CDR3 spans 19 residues. J gave up 2 bases and V 5 bases, and 13 bases lay outside the gene matches. Germline CDR1 and CDR2: PRHDT and FYEKMQ (reference sequence). In DNA form, the CDR3 reads TGTGCCAGCAGCCCCCGGGATGGCGGGAGGGCAACTGGGGCCAACGTCCTGACTTTC. This sequence encodes CASSPRDGGRATGANVLTF. The variable domain in full, completed from reference TRBV13 and TRBJ2-6, reads AAGVIQSPRHLIKEKRETATLKCYPIPRHDTVYWYQQGPGQDPQFLISFYEKMQSDKGSIPDRFSAQQFSDYHSELNMSSLELGDSALYFCASSPRDGGRATGANVLTFGAGSRLTVL.

J is TRBJ2-7 and V is TRBV9; 14 bases are shared with TRBD2. J was trimmed by 3 bases and V by 0 bases; bases with no gene match: 2. The CDR3 loop spans 16 amino acids. Per the germline V gene, CDR1 is SGDLS and CDR2 is YYNGEE. CDR3 protein: CASSVGGLAGDYEQYF. The CDR3 DNA is TGTGCCAGCAGCGTAGGGGGACTAGCGGGAGACTACGAGCAGTACTTC.

The chain carries TRBV11-2 and TRBJ2-1; the match to TRBD2 covers 10 bases. The V gene end was trimmed by 1 base and the J gene end by 8 bases; junction bases not matched to a gene: 8. This CDR3 has 16 amino acids. CDR1 SGHAT and CDR2 FQNNGV come from the germline V gene. The DNA for the CDR3 is TGTGCCAGCAGCTTAGGGCCGGGACTAGCGATGGATGAGCAGTTCTTC. It yields the protein CASSLGPGLAMDEQFF.

The J gene is TRBJ2-1, the V gene TRBV7-5. TRBV7-5 corresponds to a pseudogene. The length of the CDR3 is 16 residues. The DNA of the CDR3 is TGTGCCAGCAGCTCCGAACCGGGACGCCAAAGCAATGAGCAGTTCTTC. Translated: CASSSEPGRQSNEQFF.

The V and J genes are TRBV7-9 and TRBJ2-5; TRBD2 matches at 8 bases. Germline trimming cut 5 bases from V and 2 bases from J; bases unmatched to any gene: 10. The CDR3 has 16 residues. CDR1 is SEHNR and CDR2 is FQNEAQ in the germline V gene (reference sequence). CDR3 protein: CASSGGAGALQETQYF. CDR3 DNA sequence: TGTGCCAGCAGCGGCGGAGCGGGAGCCTTGCAAGAGACCCAGTACTTC.

The chain combines TRBV25-1 with TRBJ2-3; D gene unclear. The CDR3 runs 15 residues. The germline V gene encodes CDR1 MGHDK and CDR2 SYGVNS. Trimming stripped 0 bases from V and 0 bases from J, with 7 bases between. The CDR3 nucleotides read TGTGCCAGCAGTGAATACGGTGGAAGCACAGATACGCAGTATTTT. Protein sequence: CASSEYGGSTDTQYF.

The chain has TRBV4-2 and TRBJ2-3; 9 bases match TRBD2. Germline V gene lookup returns CDR1 LGHNA and CDR2 YNFKEQ. CDR3 size: 17 residues. J gave up 4 bases and V 0 bases, and 8 bases lay outside the gene matches. CDR3 nucleotides: TGTGCCAGCAGCCAAGAAGGTAGGGCTAGCGGGGCAGATACGCAGTATTTT. Amino acid sequence: CASSQEGRASGADTQYF.

The chain recombines TRBV19 with TRBJ1-5; D call uncertain. V gave up 1 base and J gave up 3 bases, with 7 bases separating them. This CDR3 spans 14 amino acids. Germline V CDR1 and CDR2: LNHDA, SQIVND (reference sequence). The DNA for the CDR3 is TGTGCCAGTAGTATAGGTGAAGCCAATCAGCCCCAGCATTTT. It codes for CASSIGEANQPQHF.

The V call is TRBV19, the J call TRBJ1-1; D is undetermined. The germline V gene encodes CDR1 LNHDA and CDR2 SQIVND (reference sequence). This CDR3 is built from 14 residues. V lost 0 bases and J 0 bases, leaving 5 bases between the germline ends. The CDR3 region is CASSIDRMNTEAFF. The CDR3 region has the DNA TGTGCCAGTAGTATAGACAGAATGAACACTGAAGCTTTCTTT.

The rearrangement uses TRBV11-2 and TRBJ1-1; 9 bases are a match to TRBD1. Germline V CDR1 and CDR2: SGHAT, FQNNGV. V shed 1 base, J shed 6 bases, and the junction held 6 bases outside the gene matches. The CDR3 length is 15 residues. The CDR3 DNA reads TGTGCCAGCAGCTTAGGACAGGGGGTACTATCTGAAGCTTTCTTT. Amino acids: CASSLGQGVLSEAFF.

The chain couples TRBV29-1 to TRBJ2-7; no reliable D call. This CDR3 has 14 residues. Germline CDR1 is SQVTM and CDR2 is ANQGSEA. Trimming stripped 0 bases from V and 3 bases from J, with 12 bases between. The CDR3 is CSVEDMRTGYEQYF. Here the CDR3 DNA reads TGCAGCGTTGAAGATATGCGGACGGGCTACGAGCAGTACTTC.

This clone was detected once. The chain recombines TRBV27 with TRBJ1-2; possibly TRBD1 for D (6 bases). The CDR3 is made up of 15 amino acids. The V and J ends lost 2 bases and 6 bases respectively, with 16 bases between them. Looked up from germline, CDR1 is MNHEY and CDR2 is SMNVEV (reference sequence). The chain's CDR3 is CASSLTAPGVNGYTF. The CDR3 nucleotides are TGTGCCAGCAGTTTAACCGCACCAGGGGTCAATGGCTACACCTTC.

This chain uses TRBV27 with TRBJ2-6; 10 bases are shared with TRBD1. The germline gives CDR1 MNHEY, CDR2 SMNVEV (reference sequence). With 4 bases clipped from V and 3 bases from J, the junction kept 3 bases outside the gene matches. The CDR3 spans 16 residues. CDR3 nucleotides: TGTGCCAGCAGTTGGGGACAGGGGAGTGGGGCCAACGTCCTGACTTTC. As protein: CASSWGQGSGANVLTF.

This chain connects TRBV27 to TRBJ2-1, with D perhaps matching TRBD1 (6 bases). Trimming pared 6 bases from V and 7 bases from J, leaving 19 bases between. The germline CDR1 and CDR2 sequences are MNHEY and SMNVEV (reference sequence). This CDR3 is built from 15 residues. This chain's CDR3 is CASRHLQGLGNEQFF. The CDR3, as DNA: TGTGCCAGCAGGCACCTACAGGGCCTCGGGAATGAGCAGTTCTTC.

The chain employs TRBV5-1 and TRBJ2-7; D might be TRBD1 (5 bases). The CDR3 runs to 15 residues. Germline V lookup: CDR1 SGHRS, CDR2 YFSETQ. Trimming shortened V by 0 bases and J by 0 bases, and 10 bases separated the two germline ends. CDR3 coding DNA: TGCGCCAGCAGCTTGGGGGGCAGGAGCTCCTACGAGCAGTACTTC. As protein: CASSLGGRSSYEQYF.

The chain recombines TRBV6-1 with TRBJ2-7; a weak D match, TRBD2 (6 bases). Germline CDR1 reads MNHNS; CDR2 reads SASEGT. With 7 bases removed from V and 2 bases from J, the gap between germline ends came to 12 bases. The CDR3 has 13 amino acids. CDR3 sequence (DNA): TGTGCCAGCATGGCGGGACTTACCTACGAGCAGTACTTC. It specifies CASMAGLTYEQYF.

The J gene is TRBJ1-5, the V gene TRBV9; maybe TRBD1 (6 bases). Germline CDR1 SGDLS, CDR2 YYNGEE. The CDR3 runs to 14 residues. Trimming stripped 4 bases from V and 8 bases from J, with 16 bases between. The CDR3 DNA sequence: TGTGCCAGCAGCCCCGGGGGAGGGGGTGAGCCCCAGCATTTT. Translating gives CASSPGGGGEPQHF.

A word on this clone: At the DNA level, this CDR3 is encoded by other sequences in the same sample as well. This chain links TRBV28 with TRBJ1-5, with 9 bases lining up with TRBD1. Germline trimming cut 3 bases from V and 4 bases from J; bases unmatched to any gene: 1. CDR3 length: 14 residues. The germline CDR1 and CDR2 sequences are MDHEN and SYDVKM. The CDR3 DNA reads as TGTGCCAGCAGTTTGACAGGGGGGAATCAGCCCCAGCATTTT. Residues: CASSLTGGNQPQHF. The full variable domain, in which reference TRBV28 and TRBJ1-5 provide the parts outside the CDR3, is DVKVTQSSRYLVKRTGEKVFLECVQDMDHENMFWYRQDPGLGLRLIYFSYDVKMKEKGDIPEGYSVSREKKERFSLILESASTNQTSMYLCASSLTGGNQPQHFGDGTRLSIL.

The chain carries TRBV5-8 and TRBJ2-7; D is unresolved. Deletions cut 5 bases from V and 4 bases from J, with 1 base between. The CDR3 contains 9 residues. Looked up from germline, CDR1 is SGHTS and CDR2 is YDEGEE. The CDR3 sequence is CASRYEQYF. The CDR3 bases are TGTGCCAGCAGATACGAGCAGTACTTC.